This TCR beta chain comes out of a study of blood T cell repertoires in COVID-19. About the study: Whether acute or convalescent, the COVID-19 samples came from the United States, Italy and Spain. PBMCs, B-cell-depleted T cells, or T cells provided the cDNA or gDNA that made up the material.

Trimming stripped 0 bases from V and 4 bases from J, with 11 bases between. Looked up from germline, CDR1 is SGHRS and CDR2 is YFSETQ. This CDR3 spans 15 amino acids. Only a few counts were recorded for this clone. Original handling: Amplification of reference gene primers was used by the study to estimate nucleated cell counts. Profiling relied on immunoSEQ multiplex PCR, and the TCRdb table lists in-frame clones only, not all of them. That table gives V, J and clone size, and the DNA gave D and trimming. The table includes some 300,000 clones, about 87% detected once. The sequencing input was peripheral blood. The clonotype originates from a woman in her twenties or thirties who had recovered from COVID-19. This chain connects TRBV5-1 to TRBJ2-1; possible D gene TRBD1, 7 bases. This chain's CDR3 is CASSLGGTVYNEQFF. The CDR3 coding sequence is TGCGCCAGCAGCTTGGGCGGGACAGTATACAATGAGCAGTTCTTC. Full variable domain (outside the CDR3, taken from reference TRBV5-1 and TRBJ2-1): KAGVTQTPRYLIKTRGQQVTLSCSPISGHRSVSWYQQTPGQGLQFLFEYFSETQRNKGNFPGRFSGRQFSNSRSEMNVSTLELGDSALYLCASSLGGTVYNEQFFGPGTRLTVL.